This T cell receptor beta chain came from a study of OX40 agonist ivuxolimab in advanced cancers. Germline loops: CDR1 SGDLS, CDR2 YYNGEE. The CDR3 runs to 13 residues. V lost 4 bases to trimming and J lost 6 bases, with 12 bases between them. Collection of blood occurred at baseline, at cycle 4 day 1, and at cycle 7 day 1. TCRdb's copy holds only in-frame clones and misses some; the assay was immunoSEQ multiplex PCR. The sample yields some 74,000 clones, over 75% seen once. The sequencing used CD4+ or CD8+ T cells sorted from blood, collected in a trial of the OX40 agonist ivuxolimab. The chain is built from TRBV9 and TRBJ2-3; D is unresolved. The receptor was derived from an adult with an advanced solid tumor such as melanoma, head and neck, liver or kidney cancer. CDR3 sequence: CASSPRQWDTQYF. The CDR3 nucleotides read TGTGCCAGCAGCCCCCGACAATGGGATACGCAGTATTTT.